This T cell receptor (beta chain) was obtained from a study of blood T cell repertoires in COVID-19. Study background: Acute and convalescent COVID-19 samples came from the United States, Italy and Spain. The cDNA or gDNA used as material had been derived from T cells, B-cell-depleted T cells, or PBMCs.

The CDR3 runs to 13 residues. CDR1 and CDR2 from the germline V gene are SGHRS and YFSETQ. Trimming cost V 7 bases and J 4 bases, with 14 bases left between them. Original handling: By means of reference gene primer amplification, nucleated cell counts were estimated. This table comes from immunoSEQ multiplex PCR, and its TCRdb copy is limited to in-frame clones, with some not included. The DNA gave D and trimming, while V, J and clone size come from that table. In the table there are 99,000 or so clones, approximately 88% of which are singletons. The chain combines TRBV5-1 with TRBJ1-1; maybe TRBD1 (6 bases). The sequence derives from a human donor in a cohort sampled during active COVID-19. The source material was peripheral blood. CDR3 region: CASSKGGGTEAFF. For the CDR3, the DNA is TGCGCCAGCTCTAAAGGGGGGGGCACTGAAGCTTTCTTT.